This T cell receptor (beta chain) is drawn from a study of patients and donors after allogeneic stem cell transplantation. TCRdb used MiXCR to reprocess the RT-PCR reads, holding one entry per CDR3 protein. This sample carries over 350,000 distinct CDR3 sequences, about a sixth of them seen once, and the ten largest clones take less than 9.5%. Of note for this clonotype: A read error may explain this, as a much larger clone is one base away.

V was clipped by 2 bases and J by 0 bases, with 10 bases between them. The CDR3 contains 15 residues. Germline CDR1 is MNHEY and CDR2 is SVGAGI. Sequenced input: blood, either unsorted or a sorted T cell fraction (not recorded which). The rearrangement uses TRBV6-5 and TRBJ1-2; D is possibly TRBD1 (5 bases). This TCR came from a human donor who was either an allogeneic HSCT recipient or a stem cell or donor lymphocyte infusion donor (not recorded which). It is not recorded whose cells these are; they may come from a transplant donor. The CDR3 loop reads CASSYRGKPNYGYTF. Written as DNA, the CDR3 is TGTGCCAGCAGTTACCGGGGGAAGCCTAACTATGGCTACACCTTC.